Listed here is a single TCR beta chain. One base away lies a much larger clone, so this may be a sequencing read error. This sample was taken from a study of T-cell reconstitution after alpha-beta-depleted transplantation in children. Construction of the TCRbeta library involved unique molecular identifiers. Via MiXCR, TCRdb re-called the PCR reads, giving one row per CDR3 protein. The table shows 350,000 to 450,000 distinct CDR3 sequences, with just over 20% occurring only once. The CDR3 sequence is 13 residues long. The V gene lost 4 bases and the J gene lost 2 bases, with 9 bases spanning the gap. Germline loops: CDR1 SEHNR, CDR2 FQNEAQ (reference sequence).

The input for sequencing was PBMCs from the stem cell graft donor, taken from the stem cell graft. This sequence joins TRBV7-9 and TRBJ2-7; TRBD1 might be the D (6 bases). The source of this sequence is a human donor who donated a stem cell graft to a child with acute myeloid leukemia. CDR3 region: CASSSDRTYEQYF. Here the CDR3 DNA reads TGTGCCAGCAGCTCCGACAGGACCTACGAGCAGTACTTC. Full variable domain (outside the CDR3, taken from reference TRBV7-9 and TRBJ2-7): DTGVSQNPRHKITKRGQNVTFRCDPISEHNRLYWYRQTLGQGPEFLTYFQNEAQLEKSRLLSDRFSAERPKGSFSTLEIQRTEQGDSAMYLCASSSDRTYEQYFGPGTRLTVT.